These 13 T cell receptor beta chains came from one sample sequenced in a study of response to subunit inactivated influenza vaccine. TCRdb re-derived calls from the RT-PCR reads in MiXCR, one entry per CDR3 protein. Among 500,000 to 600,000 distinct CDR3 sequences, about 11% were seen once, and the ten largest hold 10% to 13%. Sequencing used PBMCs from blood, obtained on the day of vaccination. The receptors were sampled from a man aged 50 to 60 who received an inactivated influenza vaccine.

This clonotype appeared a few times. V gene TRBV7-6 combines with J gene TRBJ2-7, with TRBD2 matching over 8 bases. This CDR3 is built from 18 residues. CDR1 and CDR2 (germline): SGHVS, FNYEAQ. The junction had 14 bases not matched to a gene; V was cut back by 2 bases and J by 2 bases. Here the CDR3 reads CASSLLSGSSSLTYEQYF. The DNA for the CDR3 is TGTGCCAGCAGCTTATTGAGCGGGAGCTCCTCTCTCACCTACGAGCAGTACTTC.

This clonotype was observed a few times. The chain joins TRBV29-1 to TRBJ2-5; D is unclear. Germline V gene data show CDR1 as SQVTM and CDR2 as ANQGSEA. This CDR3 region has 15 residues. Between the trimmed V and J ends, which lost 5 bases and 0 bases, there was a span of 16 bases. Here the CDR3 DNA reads TGCAGCGTTACCCCCCGGAAGGAGCACCAAGAGACCCAGTACTTC. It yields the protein CSVTPRKEHQETQYF.

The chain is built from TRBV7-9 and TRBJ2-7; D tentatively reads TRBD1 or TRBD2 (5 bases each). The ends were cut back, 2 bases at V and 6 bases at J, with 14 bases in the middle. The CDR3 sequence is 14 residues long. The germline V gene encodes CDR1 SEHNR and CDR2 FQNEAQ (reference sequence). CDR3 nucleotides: TGTGCCAGCAGCTTATGGGACGGAGCCTTCGAGCAGTACTTC. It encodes CASSLWDGAFEQYF.

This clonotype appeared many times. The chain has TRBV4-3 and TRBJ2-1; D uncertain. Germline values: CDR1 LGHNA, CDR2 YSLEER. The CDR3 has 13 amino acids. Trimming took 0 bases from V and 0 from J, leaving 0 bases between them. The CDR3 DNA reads TGCGCCAGCAGCCAAGACTCCTACAATGAGCAGTTCTTC. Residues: CASSQDSYNEQFF.

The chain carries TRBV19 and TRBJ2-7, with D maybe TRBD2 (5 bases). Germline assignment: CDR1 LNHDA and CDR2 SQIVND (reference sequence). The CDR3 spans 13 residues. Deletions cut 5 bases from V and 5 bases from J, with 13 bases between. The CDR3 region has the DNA TGTGCCAGTAGTCCCCGAGGGTACGACGAGCAGTACTTC. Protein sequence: CASSPRGYDEQYF.

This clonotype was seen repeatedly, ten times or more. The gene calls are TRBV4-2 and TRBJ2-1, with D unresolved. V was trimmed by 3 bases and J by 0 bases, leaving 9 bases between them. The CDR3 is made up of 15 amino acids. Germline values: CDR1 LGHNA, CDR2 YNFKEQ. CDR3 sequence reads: CASSHTTSSYNEQFF. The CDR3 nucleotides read TGTGCCAGCAGCCATACGACAAGCTCCTACAATGAGCAGTTCTTC.

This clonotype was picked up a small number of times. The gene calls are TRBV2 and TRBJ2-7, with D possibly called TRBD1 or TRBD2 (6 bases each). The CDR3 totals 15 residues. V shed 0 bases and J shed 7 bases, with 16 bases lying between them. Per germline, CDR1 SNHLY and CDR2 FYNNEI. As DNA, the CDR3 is TGTGCCAGCAGTGAAGCGGCAGGGGCCGGGAGTGAGCAGTACTTC. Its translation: CASSEAAGAGSEQYF.

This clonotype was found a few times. The CDR3 coding sequence is TGTGCCAGCAGTTACCAAGGCAGAGCCAACACTGAAGCTTTCTTT. Protein: CASSYQGRANTEAFF. The rearrangement joins TRBV6-2 or TRBV6-3 to TRBJ1-1; no clear D gene. Germline V gene data show CDR1 as MNHEY and CDR2 as SVGEGT. Trimming shortened V by 2 bases and J by 2 bases, and 12 bases separated the two germline ends. This CDR3 is 15 amino acids long.

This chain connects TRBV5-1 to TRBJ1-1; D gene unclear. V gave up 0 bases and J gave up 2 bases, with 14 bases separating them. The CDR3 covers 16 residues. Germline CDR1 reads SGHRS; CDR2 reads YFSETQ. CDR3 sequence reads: CASSLEGPRLNTEAFF. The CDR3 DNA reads TGCGCCAGCAGCTTGGAAGGGCCGCGATTAAACACTGAAGCTTTCTTT.

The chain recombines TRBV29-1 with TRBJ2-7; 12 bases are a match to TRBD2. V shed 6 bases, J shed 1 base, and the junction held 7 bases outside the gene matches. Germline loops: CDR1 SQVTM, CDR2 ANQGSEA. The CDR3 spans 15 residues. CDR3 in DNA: TGCAGCGTGACTAGCGGGGGAGCTGCTTCCTACGAGCAGTACTTC. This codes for CSVTSGGAASYEQYF.

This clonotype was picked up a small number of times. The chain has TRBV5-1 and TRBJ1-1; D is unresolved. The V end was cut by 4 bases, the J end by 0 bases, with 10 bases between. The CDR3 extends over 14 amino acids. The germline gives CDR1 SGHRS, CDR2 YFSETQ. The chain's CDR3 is CASSKGGVNTEAFF. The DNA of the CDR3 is TGCGCCAGCAGCAAGGGCGGGGTGAACACTGAAGCTTTCTTT.

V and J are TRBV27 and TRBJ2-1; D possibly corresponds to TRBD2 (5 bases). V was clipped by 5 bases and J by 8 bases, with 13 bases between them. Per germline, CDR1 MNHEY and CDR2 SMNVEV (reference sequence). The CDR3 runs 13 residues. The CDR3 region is CASSALLGDEQFF. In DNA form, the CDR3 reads TGTGCCAGCAGTGCCTTACTAGGTGATGAGCAGTTCTTC.

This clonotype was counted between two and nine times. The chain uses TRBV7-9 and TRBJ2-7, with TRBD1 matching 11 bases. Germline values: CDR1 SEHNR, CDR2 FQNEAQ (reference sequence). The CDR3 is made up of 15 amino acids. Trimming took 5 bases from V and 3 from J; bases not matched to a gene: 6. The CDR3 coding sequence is TGTGCCAGCAGCGCACCGGGACAGGGGGTCTACGAGCAGTACTTC. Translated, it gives CASSAPGQGVYEQYF.